This TCR beta chain was sequenced during a study of shared clonotypes between healthy human individuals. Sequencing was performed with immunoSEQ multiplex PCR; in TCRdb, only in-frame clones are kept and a portion is missing. The table includes more than 500,000 clones, approximately 95% detected once. This clone was seen once. The antigen remains unidentified. Study-wide results and caveats: What limited the represented genetic and exposure-history diversity was the small number of donors.

CD45RO-negative, CCR7-positively selected cells formed the naive CD8 fraction, excluding terminally differentiated effector memory CD45RA+ cells. Sequencing was done on a sample of naive CD8+ T cells sorted from blood. This sequence originates from a woman aged 25-40 years in good health.

CDR3 bases: TGTGCCAGCAGGCCCTATACTAACTATGGCTACACCTTC. Protein product: CASRPYTNYGYTF. The V call is TRBV28, the J call TRBJ1-2, with D uncertain. V lost 6 bases and J 0 bases, leaving 8 bases between the germline ends. Germline V CDR1 and CDR2: MDHEN, SYDVKM. The CDR3 spans 13 residues.